The TCR beta chain under discussion was sequenced for a study of cytomegalovirus exposure and HLA in healthy donors (dated by TCRdb to between 2016 and 2019). Looking at the study overall: An earlier analysis of more than 550 of the donors reported 250 to 300 Gb of sequence data and some 110 million unique TCR beta sequences obtained from around 190 million T cells. HLA typing covered class I and class II loci at four-digit resolution. About five DR-DQ haplotypes were treated as single units for association and clustering because of strong linkage in the cohort. The study combined high-throughput TCR immunosequencing, statistical association of individual TCRs with disease status, and machine learning to predict cytomegalovirus infection status. The study used immunosequencing to profile the T cell repertoires of approximately 690 subjects and linked those repertoires to cytomegalovirus serostatus. The later analysis used no new phenotypic data to find candidate immune exposures, relying instead on TCR beta sequences and their occurrence across donors. The genetic ancestry cluster associated with self-reported Caucasian donors included 81% of the 398 genotyped donors. An earlier analysis of 587 of the donors applied high-throughput TCR beta sequencing to assess whether each TCR beta V gene segment acted as functional or pseudogenic. The number of typed donors differed by locus: about 629-640 for A, B, C, DRB1 and DQB1; approximately 520 for DQA1; fewer than 610 for DPA1; and some 450 for DPB1. Besides the first cohort of 666 subjects, a separate validation cohort made up of 95 to 150 different subjects was used. The study aimed to test whether cataloging public T cell receptors could reveal signatures of past pathogen exposure. Approximately 300 gigabases of sequencing data and roughly 81 million unique TCR sequences made up an early release that covered nearly 650 HLA-typed donors. Genome-wide SNP genotypes for about 65% of the roughly 670 donors were used in a later genetic analysis, which treated that subset as a discovery cohort. In a later analysis, previously published TCR beta repertoires from several hundred donors were re-analyzed and high-resolution HLA genotyping was added so that TCR occurrence patterns could be studied. Alongside the repertoire data, information on donor age, sex, ethnicity and CMV serostatus was compiled. Every discovery cohort repertoire had been produced on one sequencing platform. On average, approximately 250,000 unique TCR beta nucleotide sequences were sequenced per donor among 350 to 400 genotyped donors of the cohort, with about 19% of those sequences being non-productive.

The trim is 6 bases for V and 5 bases for J, with a gap of 17 bases between the germline ends. According to the germline V gene, CDR1 reads SGHRS and CDR2 reads YFSETQ. From cysteine to phenylalanine, the CDR3 is 14 amino acids long. Only the CDR3 region is kept as DNA, spanning 42 bases read in frame from base 1. Results the study describes overall, beyond this receptor: A total of about 180 TCR beta chains were listed by the study as associated with cytomegalovirus. A later analysis reported that several top co-occurrence clusters appeared linked to parvovirus B19, influenza, CMV and Epstein-Barr virus. A later analysis found that HLA-associated TCR beta chains were more clonally expanded and had lower generation probabilities than equally common non-associated chains. An association between a missense DCLRE1C variant and V-gene and J-gene trimming of TCR beta chains was found in a later genetic analysis and replicated in an independent cohort. Because the 87-base-pair reads could not distinguish some IMGT-functional V segments, including TRBV6-2 and TRBV6-3, those segments were excluded. Linkage disequilibrium might explain the correlated functional status among segregating V segments, but an unknown experimental factor could not be excluded. Cytomegalovirus status was reported to be diagnosed by the classifier with high specificity and sensitivity in both the original and validation cohorts. A later genetic analysis reported fewer N-insertions in productive TCRs among donors in an Asian-associated ancestry cluster than the roughly 720-donor mean. This cohort had only TCR beta chains sequenced, and the lack of alpha or paired-chain data limited which features could be detected. The presence/absence analyses assumed that sequencing depth was roughly uniform across donors, and that assumption may not be true. About 15 rarely observed V segments, including chromosome 9 orphons, were excluded from the earlier analysis of just under 600 of the donors because counts were too low. The authors suggested that the approach could potentially be extended to other disease states and immunological phenotypes. Immune exposure information for the cohort was limited to CMV serostatus. Assigning TCR associations to individual alleles was difficult when HLA alleles, especially DR and DQ, strongly co-occurred. A few of the identified cytomegalovirus-associated TCR beta chains were confirmed in vitro to be specific for cytomegalovirus antigens. In a later analysis, the rate of TCR association differed among HLA loci, with DRB1 alleles having the most associated TCRs and HLA-C alleles having the fewest. Because HLA typing was missing for some donors at each locus, association tests included only the typed subset. Most CMV-associated TCR beta chains appeared to be HLA-restricted in a later analysis, and the HLA associations seemed to be driven largely by CMV exposure. A group of highly shared sequence variants was considered likely to be a technical artifact of the sequencing pipeline. In an earlier analysis of approximately 590 of the donors, most TCR beta V segments appeared in productive rearrangements about 87% or about 30% of the time, broadly matching IMGT annotations. A later analysis associated about 17,000 TCR beta sequences with specific HLA alleles at a false discovery rate of 0.05. Across donors, most TCR sequences were observed very rarely, whereas some public TCRs were present in many individuals. A further reported finding was that TCR beta sequences accurately predicted the HLA-A and HLA-B alleles for most subjects in the first cohort.

Library creation used the immunoSEQ multiplex PCR assay. For the multiplex PCR, a mixture combining 60 forward primers for TCR Vbeta segments and 13 reverse primers for TCR Jbeta segments was used. Amplification of the CDR3 region of rearranged TCR beta genes was performed with a multiplex PCR assay on genomic DNA. On the Illumina HiSeq System, the amplified TCR beta libraries were sequenced as 87-base-pair reads. The study's processing was this. Across the 640 or so repertoires, a later analysis counted around 80 million unique TCR beta chains, some 11 million of which were shared by at least two donors. Raw reads were error-corrected and collapsed into unique sequences with a nearest-neighbor algorithm that merged closely related sequences to remove PCR and sequencing errors. To assign V, D and J gene segments, CDR3 sequences were aligned to IMGT reference sequences. For a sequence to be retained, a match of at least six nucleotides was required to both a V gene segment and a J gene segment. A rearrangement was called productive if the CDR3 had no stop codons and remained in frame with V and J, and every other rearrangement was called non-productive. CDR3 was defined according to IMGT convention as the region running from the second conserved V-encoded cysteine to the conserved J-encoded phenylalanine. Sequences without an unambiguous match to a single V gene segment were excluded from the earlier analysis of a few hundred of the donors. In an earlier analysis of 587 of the donors, V segments were called functional above 56.7% productive rearrangements and were called segregating when the between-donor standard deviation exceeded 5%. A statistical classification framework was developed to diagnose cytomegalovirus status using the catalog of TCR beta chain sequences. In a later analysis, V and J genes were assigned by comparing TCR nucleotide sequences against IMGT/GENE-DB human TR gene sequences. A later analysis assigned CDR3 sequences and most-parsimonious VDJ recombination scenarios with the TCRdist pipeline. In a later analysis, each TCR beta chain was defined by its CDR3 amino acid sequence together with its V-gene family, and reads lacking a unique V-gene family were excluded. To address suspected cross-contamination and a sequencing artifact, a later analysis removed 592 highly shared, low-generation-probability nucleotide sequences. A later analysis calculated a clonal expansion index for each public chain from normalized within-repertoire ranks of inferred template counts. A later analysis computed generation probabilities with a VDJ recombination model fitted to out-of-frame rearrangements, and checked the results against IGoR. In a later analysis, TCR-TCR, TCR-HLA and TCR-CMV co-occurrence was scored with hypergeometric tests, and a repertoire-size bias correction was applied to TCR pairs. A later analysis estimated false discovery rates by permuting HLA or CMV assignments 20 times. In a later analysis, co-occurring TCRs were grouped with DBSCAN, and TCRdist sequence similarity was added when clustering was performed within HLA-allele-positive subsets. Co-occurrence clustering excluded repertoires with fewer than 30,000 or more than 120,000 public chains, plus five with anomalous nucleotide sharing. TCRdb mirrors the immuneACCESS table, restricted to in-frame sequences. Some clones are absent from its copies; in checked studies, under half trace to an unresolved V gene, and the reason for the others is unknown. D and trimming were read from the DNA, whereas the V and J calls and clone size are those reported in that table. Recorded for this sample are more than 150,000 clones; 82% of them occurred a single time. About 1.5% of the sample lies in the top ten.

The cohort comprised around 700 healthy bone marrow donors. At the time of sampling, every cohort member was nominally healthy, though immune exposures that went unrecorded were likely present. The donor was CMV seronegative and belonged to the group of 320 or so seronegative cohort members. A peripheral blood sample was collected from each donor, and TCR beta sequencing was performed on peripheral blood mononuclear cells. The Qiagen DNeasy Blood Extraction Kit was used to extract genomic DNA from the blood cell samples. Remarks on this clone: This receptor's antigen is unknown. Nothing much larger sits one base from this clone, and base qualities are not available.

The sample taken for sequencing was PBMCs. The sequence derives from a man aged 40-49 years in good health and CMV-seronegative. The rearranged segments are TRBV5-1 and TRBJ2-5; TRBD2 might be the D gene, on 5 matching bases. The DNA sequence follows: TGCGCCAGCAATCGCGGAGCGGTTGATGAGACCCAGTACTTC. Translated, this gives CASNRGAVDETQYF. The variable domain in full, with residues beyond the CDR3 obtained from the reference TRBV5-1 and TRBJ2-5 genes, is KAGVTQTPRYLIKTRGQQVTLSCSPISGHRSVSWYQQTPGQGLQFLFEYFSETQRNKGNFPGRFSGRQFSNSRSEMNVSTLELGDSALYLCASNRGAVDETQYFGPGTRLLVL.